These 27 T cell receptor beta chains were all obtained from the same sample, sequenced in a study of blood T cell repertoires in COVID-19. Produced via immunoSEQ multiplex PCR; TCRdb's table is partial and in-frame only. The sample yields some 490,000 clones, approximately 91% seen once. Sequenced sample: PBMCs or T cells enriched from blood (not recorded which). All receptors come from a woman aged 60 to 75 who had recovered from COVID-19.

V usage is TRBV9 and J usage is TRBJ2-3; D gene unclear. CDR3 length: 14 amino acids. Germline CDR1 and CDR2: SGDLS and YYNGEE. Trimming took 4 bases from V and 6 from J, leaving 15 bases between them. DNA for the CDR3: TGTGCCAGCAGCATTGTAGGTACTACCGATACGCAGTATTTT. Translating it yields CASSIVGTTDTQYF.

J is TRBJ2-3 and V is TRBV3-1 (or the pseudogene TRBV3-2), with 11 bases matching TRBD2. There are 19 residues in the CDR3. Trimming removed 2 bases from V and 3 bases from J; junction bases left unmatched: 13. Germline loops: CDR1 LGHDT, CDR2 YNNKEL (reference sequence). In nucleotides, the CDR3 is TGTGCCAGCAGCCAAAGAAGCAGACTAGCGGGGATCTGGACAGATACGCAGTATTTT. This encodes CASSQRSRLAGIWTDTQYF.

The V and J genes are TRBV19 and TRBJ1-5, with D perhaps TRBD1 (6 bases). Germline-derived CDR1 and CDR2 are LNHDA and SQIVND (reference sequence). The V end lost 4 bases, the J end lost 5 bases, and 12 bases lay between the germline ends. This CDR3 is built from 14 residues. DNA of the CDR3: TGTGCCAGTAGTAGGGGACAAAACTATCAGCCCCAGCATTTT. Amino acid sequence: CASSRGQNYQPQHF.

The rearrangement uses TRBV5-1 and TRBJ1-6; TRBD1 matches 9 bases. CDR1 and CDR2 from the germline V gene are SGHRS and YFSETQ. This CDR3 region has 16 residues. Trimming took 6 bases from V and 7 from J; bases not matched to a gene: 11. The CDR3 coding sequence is TGCGCCAGCACCGACCAGGGACAGGGAATGAATTCACCCCTCCACTTT. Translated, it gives CASTDQGQGMNSPLHF.

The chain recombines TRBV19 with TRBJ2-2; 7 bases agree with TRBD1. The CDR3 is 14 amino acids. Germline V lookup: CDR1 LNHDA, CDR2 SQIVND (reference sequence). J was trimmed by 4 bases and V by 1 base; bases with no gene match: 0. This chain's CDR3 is CASSIAGGTGELFF. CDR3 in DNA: TGTGCCAGTAGTATAGCAGGGGGCACCGGGGAGCTGTTTTTT. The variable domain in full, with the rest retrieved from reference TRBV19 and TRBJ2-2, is DGGITQSPKYLFRKEGQNVTLSCEQNLNHDAMYWYRQDPGQGLRLIYYSQIVNDFQKGDIAEGYSVSREKKESFPLTVTSAQKNPTAFYLCASSIAGGTGELFFGEGSRLTVL.

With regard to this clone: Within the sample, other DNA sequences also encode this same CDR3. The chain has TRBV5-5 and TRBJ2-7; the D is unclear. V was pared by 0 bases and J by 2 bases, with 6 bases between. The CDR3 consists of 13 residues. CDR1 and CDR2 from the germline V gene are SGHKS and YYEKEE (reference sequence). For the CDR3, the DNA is TGTGCCAGCAGCTTGGCAGGCCCCTACGAGCAGTACGTC. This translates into CASSLAGPYEQYV.

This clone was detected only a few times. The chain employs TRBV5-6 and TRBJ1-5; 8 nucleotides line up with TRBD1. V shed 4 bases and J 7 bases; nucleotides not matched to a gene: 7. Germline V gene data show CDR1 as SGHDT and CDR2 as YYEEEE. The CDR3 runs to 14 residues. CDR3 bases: TGTGCCAGCAGCCCCGGACAGGGCGGACAGCCCCAGCATTTT. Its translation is CASSPGQGGQPQHF.

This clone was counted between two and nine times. CDR3 region: CASNARDRGQETQYF. The CDR3 nucleotides read TGTGCCAGCAACGCCCGGGACAGGGGTCAAGAGACCCAGTACTTC. This chain uses TRBV6-6 with TRBJ2-5; 10 positions agree with TRBD1. Germline lookup yields CDR1 MNHNY and CDR2 SVGAGI (reference sequence). CDR3 size: 15 residues. J lost 2 bases, V lost 7 bases, and 7 bases had no gene match.

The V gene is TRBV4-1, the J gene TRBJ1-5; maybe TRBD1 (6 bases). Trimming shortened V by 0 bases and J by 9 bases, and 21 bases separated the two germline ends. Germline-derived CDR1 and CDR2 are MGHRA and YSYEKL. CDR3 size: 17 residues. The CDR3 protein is CASSQDYPGTSATPQHF. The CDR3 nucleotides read TGCGCCAGCAGCCAAGATTACCCAGGGACATCGGCCACGCCCCAGCATTTT.

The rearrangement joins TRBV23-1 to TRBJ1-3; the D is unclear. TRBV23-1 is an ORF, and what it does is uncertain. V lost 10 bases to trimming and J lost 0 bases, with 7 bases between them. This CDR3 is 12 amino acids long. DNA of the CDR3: TGCGCCAAACACCGCTCTGGAAACACCATATATTTT. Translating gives CAKHRSGNTIYF.

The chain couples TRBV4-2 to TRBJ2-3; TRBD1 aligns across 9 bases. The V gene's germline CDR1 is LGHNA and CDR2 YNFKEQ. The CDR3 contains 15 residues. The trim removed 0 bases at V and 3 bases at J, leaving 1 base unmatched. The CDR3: CASSQDGTGTDTQYF. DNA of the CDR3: TGTGCCAGCAGCCAAGATGGGACAGGGACAGATACGCAGTATTTT.

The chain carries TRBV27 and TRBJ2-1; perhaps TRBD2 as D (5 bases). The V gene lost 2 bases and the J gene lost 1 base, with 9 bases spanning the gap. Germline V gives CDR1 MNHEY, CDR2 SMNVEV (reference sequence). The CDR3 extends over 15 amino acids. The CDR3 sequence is CASSLKGVSYNEQFF. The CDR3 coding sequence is TGTGCCAGCAGTTTAAAGGGAGTTTCCTACAATGAGCAGTTCTTC.

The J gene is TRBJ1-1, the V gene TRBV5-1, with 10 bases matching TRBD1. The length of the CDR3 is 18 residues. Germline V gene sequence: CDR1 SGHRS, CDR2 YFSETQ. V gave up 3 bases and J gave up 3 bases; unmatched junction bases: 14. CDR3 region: CASSWGLGTGVQDTEAFF. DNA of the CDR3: TGCGCCAGCAGCTGGGGCCTCGGGACAGGGGTTCAGGACACTGAAGCTTTCTTT. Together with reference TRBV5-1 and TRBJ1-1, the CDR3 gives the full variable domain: KAGVTQTPRYLIKTRGQQVTLSCSPISGHRSVSWYQQTPGQGLQFLFEYFSETQRNKGNFPGRFSGRQFSNSRSEMNVSTLELGDSALYLCASSWGLGTGVQDTEAFFGQGTRLTVV.

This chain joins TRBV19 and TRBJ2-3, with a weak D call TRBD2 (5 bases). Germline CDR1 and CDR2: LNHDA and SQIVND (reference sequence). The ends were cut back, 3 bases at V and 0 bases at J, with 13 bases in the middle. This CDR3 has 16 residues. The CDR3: CASSIGGPLSTDTQYF. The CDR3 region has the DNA TGTGCCAGTAGTATCGGAGGTCCACTTAGCACAGATACGCAGTATTTT.

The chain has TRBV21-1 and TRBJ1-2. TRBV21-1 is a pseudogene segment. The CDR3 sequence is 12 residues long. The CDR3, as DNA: TGTGCCAGTTCGCCGGGAGGGTGTGGCTACACCTTC. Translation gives CASSPGGCGYTF.

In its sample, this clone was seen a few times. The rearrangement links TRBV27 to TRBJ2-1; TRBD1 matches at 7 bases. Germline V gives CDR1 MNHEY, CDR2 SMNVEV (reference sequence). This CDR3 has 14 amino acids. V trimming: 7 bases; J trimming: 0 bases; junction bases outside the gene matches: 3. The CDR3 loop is CASKRGHSYNEQFF. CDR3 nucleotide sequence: TGTGCCAGCAAAAGGGGGCACTCCTACAATGAGCAGTTCTTC.

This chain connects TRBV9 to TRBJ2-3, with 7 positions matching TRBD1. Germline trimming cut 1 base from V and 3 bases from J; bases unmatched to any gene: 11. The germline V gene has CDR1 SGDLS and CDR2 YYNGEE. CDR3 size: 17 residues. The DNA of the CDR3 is TGTGCCAGCAGCGTAAACGTAGCCGGACAGGATACAGATACGCAGTATTTT. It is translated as CASSVNVAGQDTDTQYF. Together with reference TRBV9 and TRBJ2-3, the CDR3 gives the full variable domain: DSGVTQTPKHLITATGQRVTLRCSPRSGDLSVYWYQQSLDQGLQFLIQYYNGEERAKGNILERFSAQQFPDLHSELNLSSLELGDSALYFCASSVNVAGQDTDTQYFGPGTRLTVL.

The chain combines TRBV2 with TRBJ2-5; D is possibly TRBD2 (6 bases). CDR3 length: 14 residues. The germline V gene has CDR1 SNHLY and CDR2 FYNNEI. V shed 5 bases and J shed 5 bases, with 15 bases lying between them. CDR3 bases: TGTGCCAGCAGTTCCCGGACTATAGCTGAGACCCAGTACTTC. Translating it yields CASSSRTIAETQYF.

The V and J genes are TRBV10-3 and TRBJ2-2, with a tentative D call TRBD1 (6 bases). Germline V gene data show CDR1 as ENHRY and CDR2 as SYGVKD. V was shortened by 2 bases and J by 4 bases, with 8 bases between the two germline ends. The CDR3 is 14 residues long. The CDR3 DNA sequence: TGTGCCATCAGTGAGCAGGGGCTCACCGGGGAGCTGTTTTTT. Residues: CAISEQGLTGELFF.

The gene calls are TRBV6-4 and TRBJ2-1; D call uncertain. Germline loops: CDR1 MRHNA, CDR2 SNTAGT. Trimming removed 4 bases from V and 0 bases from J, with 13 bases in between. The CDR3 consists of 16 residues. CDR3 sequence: CASSATHQRSYNEQFF. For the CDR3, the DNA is TGTGCCAGCAGTGCGACACACCAACGCTCCTACAATGAGCAGTTCTTC.

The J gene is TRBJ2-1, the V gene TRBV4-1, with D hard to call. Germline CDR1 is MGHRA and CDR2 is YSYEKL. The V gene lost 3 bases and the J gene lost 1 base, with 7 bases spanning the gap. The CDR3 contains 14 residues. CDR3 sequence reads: CASSHLVSYNEQFF. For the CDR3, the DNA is TGCGCCAGCAGCCACCTCGTATCCTACAATGAGCAGTTCTTC.

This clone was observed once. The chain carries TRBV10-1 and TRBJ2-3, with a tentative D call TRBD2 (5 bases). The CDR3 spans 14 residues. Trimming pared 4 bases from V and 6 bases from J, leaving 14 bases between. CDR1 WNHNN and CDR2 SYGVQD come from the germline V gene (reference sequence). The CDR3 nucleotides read TGCGCCAGCAGTGCGGGATACCCTGGGGATACGCAGTATTTT. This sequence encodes CASSAGYPGDTQYF.

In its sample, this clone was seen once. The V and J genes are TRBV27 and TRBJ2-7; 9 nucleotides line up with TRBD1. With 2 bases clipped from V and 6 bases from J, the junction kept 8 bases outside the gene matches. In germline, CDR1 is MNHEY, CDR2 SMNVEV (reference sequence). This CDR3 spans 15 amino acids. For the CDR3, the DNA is TGTGCCAGCAGTTTAGTAGGACAGGGGTGGACCGAGCAGTACTTC. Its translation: CASSLVGQGWTEQYF.

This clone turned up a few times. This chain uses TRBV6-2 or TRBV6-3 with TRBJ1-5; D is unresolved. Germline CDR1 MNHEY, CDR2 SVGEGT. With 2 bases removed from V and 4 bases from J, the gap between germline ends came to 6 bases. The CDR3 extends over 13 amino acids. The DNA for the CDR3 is TGTGCCAGCAGTTACGACGGGAATCAGCCCCAGCATTTT. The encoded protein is CASSYDGNQPQHF.

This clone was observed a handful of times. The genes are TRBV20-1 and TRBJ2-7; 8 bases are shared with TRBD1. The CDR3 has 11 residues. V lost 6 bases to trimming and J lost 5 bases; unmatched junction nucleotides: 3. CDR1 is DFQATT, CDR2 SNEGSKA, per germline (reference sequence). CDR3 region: CSAPDRDEQYF. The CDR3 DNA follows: TGCAGTGCACCGGACAGGGACGAGCAGTACTTC.

In DNA form, the CDR3 reads TGTGCCATCAGGTCTCCGGACAGCTCTGGAAACACCATATATTTT. Translated, it gives CAIRSPDSSGNTIYF. The chain uses TRBV10-3 and TRBJ1-3; weak D call: TRBD1 (6 bases). V lost 6 bases, J lost 0 bases, and 12 bases lay in between. The CDR3 contains 15 residues. Germline CDR1 is ENHRY and CDR2 is SYGVKD.

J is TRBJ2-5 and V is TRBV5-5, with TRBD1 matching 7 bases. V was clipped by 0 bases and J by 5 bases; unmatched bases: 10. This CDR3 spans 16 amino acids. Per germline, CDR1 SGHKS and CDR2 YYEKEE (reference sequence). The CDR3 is CASSLEKGAFGETQYF. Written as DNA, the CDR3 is TGTGCCAGCAGCTTGGAAAAGGGGGCCTTCGGCGAGACCCAGTACTTC.